Each of the 28 T cell receptor beta chains below was sequenced from the same sample in a study of blood T cells in healthy people across ages. A sample-barcoded 5' primer and a J-beta primer mix were used in a second PCR of roughly 6 to 12 cycles. TCRdb re-derived calls from the 5' RACE reads in MiXCR, one entry per CDR3 protein. The sample consists of about 1.5 million distinct CDR3 sequences, approximately 43% of them appearing once. What was sequenced was blood. These receptors were taken from a woman aged 18-30 years in good health.

This clonotype was counted only a few times. The rearrangement joins TRBV28 to TRBJ2-1; TRBD2 might be the D (6 bases). The CDR3 loop spans 14 amino acids. Per germline, CDR1 MDHEN and CDR2 SYDVKM. V was shortened by 4 bases and J by 10 bases, with 17 bases between the two germline ends. The CDR3: CASSYSGQKLEQFF. The CDR3 coding sequence is TGTGCCAGCAGTTATAGCGGTCAAAAGTTGGAGCAGTTCTTC.

J is TRBJ1-1 and V is TRBV20-1, with D possibly being TRBD1 (5 bases). Germline lookup yields CDR1 DFQATT and CDR2 SNEGSKA (reference sequence). Trimming took off 1 base at V and 3 bases at J, with 15 bases between the two ends. This CDR3 has 15 residues. CDR3 loop: CSARAAGRGDTEAFF. In nucleotides, the CDR3 is TGCAGTGCTAGAGCCGCGGGCCGGGGGGACACTGAAGCTTTCTTT.

This chain links TRBV27 with TRBJ1-2, with 7 nucleotides matching TRBD1. The ends lost 5 bases at V and 8 bases at J; junction bases unmatched: 17. CDR1 MNHEY and CDR2 SMNVEV come from the germline V gene (reference sequence). CDR3 size: 16 residues. The DNA of the CDR3 is TGTGCCAGCAGTGGCCAATGGGGTTTGGCACAGGGGGGCTACACCTTC. Encoded protein: CASSGQWGLAQGGYTF.

V usage is TRBV2 and J usage is TRBJ2-2; 7 nucleotides match TRBD2. Losses at the gene ends were 7 bases for V and 4 bases for J; bases not matched to a gene: 9. Germline loops: CDR1 SNHLY, CDR2 FYNNEI. The CDR3 is 15 amino acids. CDR3 loop: CASNPGGGGTGELFF. CDR3 in DNA: TGTGCCAGCAACCCGGGAGGTGGTGGCACCGGGGAGCTGTTTTTT.

This chain links TRBV7-2 with TRBJ1-5, with 9 nucleotides matching TRBD1. Per germline, CDR1 SGHTA and CDR2 FQGNSA. With 5 bases clipped from V and 7 bases from J, the junction kept 3 bases outside the gene matches. This CDR3 comprises 13 residues. Written as DNA, the CDR3 is TGTGCCAGCAGCACAGGGGGCCCGCAGCCCCAGCATTTT. Translating it yields CASSTGGPQPQHF.

The J gene is TRBJ2-7, the V gene TRBV4-1; D not certain. V gave up 0 bases and J gave up 7 bases, with 10 bases separating them. The germline V gene has CDR1 MGHRA and CDR2 YSYEKL. The CDR3 length is 13 residues. The CDR3 nucleotides read TGCGCCAGCAGCCAAGATCGAGGCAGAGAGCAGTACTTC. Its translation: CASSQDRGREQYF.

The J gene is TRBJ1-5, the V gene TRBV6-1, with D maybe TRBD1 (5 bases). The germline V gene encodes CDR1 MNHNS and CDR2 SASEGT. Trimming removed 4 bases from V and 6 bases from J, with 7 bases in between. The CDR3 spans 12 residues. CDR3 in amino acids: CASSGTFQPQHF. DNA for the CDR3: TGTGCCAGCAGTGGGACATTTCAGCCCCAGCATTTT.

J is TRBJ2-1 and V is TRBV27, with a tentative D call TRBD2 (6 bases). The CDR3 totals 14 residues. Trimming stripped 6 bases from V and 8 bases from J, with 17 bases between. CDR1 is MNHEY and CDR2 is SMNVEV in the germline V gene (reference sequence). CDR3 in amino acids: CASRGLLGYHEQFF. Here the CDR3 DNA reads TGTGCCAGCAGGGGACTCCTAGGGTACCATGAGCAGTTCTTC.

As regards this clonotype: This may come from a read error, since a much larger clone is one base off. The rearrangement links TRBV6-2 or TRBV6-3 to TRBJ2-7, with 11 bases identical to TRBD1. Germline V gene lookup returns CDR1 MNHEY and CDR2 SVGEGT. This CDR3 is built from 14 residues. The CDR3 spells CANSYGTGGYEQYF. CDR3 coding DNA: TGTGCCAACAGTTACGGGACAGGGGGCTACGAGCAGTACTTC.

The rearrangement uses TRBV4-1 and TRBJ2-3, with 8 bases matching TRBD1. This CDR3 has 15 amino acids. Per germline, CDR1 MGHRA and CDR2 YSYEKL. V trimming: 2 bases; J trimming: 6 bases; junction bases outside the gene matches: 7. The chain's CDR3 is CASSQSDRVVDTQYF. DNA of the CDR3: TGCGCCAGCAGCCAATCGGACAGGGTCGTCGATACGCAGTATTTT.

This clonotype was observed a few times. The V gene is TRBV12-3 or TRBV12-4, the J gene TRBJ2-3; TRBD2 is a possible D gene (5 bases). The V end lost 3 bases, the J end lost 4 bases, and 14 bases lay between the germline ends. The CDR3 runs to 15 residues. In DNA, the CDR3 is TGTGCCAGCAGTTTGAGTCTCCCCGGGGCAGATACGCAGTATTTT. This translates into CASSLSLPGADTQYF.

The CDR3 DNA reads TGCGCCAGCAGCTTAGAGACAGGGTTCGGGGAGACCCAGTACTTC. Translating it yields CASSLETGFGETQYF. The chain carries TRBV5-1 and TRBJ2-5, with 7 bases fitting TRBD1. Losses at the gene ends were 2 bases for V and 5 bases for J; bases not matched to a gene: 9. There are 15 residues in the CDR3. CDR1 is SGHRS and CDR2 is YFSETQ in the germline V gene.

The rearrangement uses TRBV20-1 and TRBJ2-7; D gene uncertain. The CDR3 is 17 amino acids. Germline CDR1 is DFQATT and CDR2 is SNEGSKA (reference sequence). The V gene lost 0 bases and the J gene lost 1 base, with 19 bases spanning the gap. CDR3 coding DNA: TGCAGTGCTAGAGATCTTTACGGCAGCAACCCATCCTACGAGCAGTACTTC. The encoded protein is CSARDLYGSNPSYEQYF.

This clonotype was observed a handful of times. The genes are TRBV5-5 and TRBJ1-1; the match to TRBD1 covers 8 bases. The CDR3 runs 18 residues. V gave up 0 bases and J gave up 0 bases; unmatched junction bases: 10. Germline-derived CDR1 and CDR2 are SGHKS and YYEKEE (reference sequence). The CDR3 sequence is CASSLAPGQVGMNTEAFF. The CDR3 nucleotides read TGTGCCAGCAGCTTGGCCCCGGGACAGGTTGGGATGAACACTGAAGCTTTCTTT. Full variable domain (rest looked up from reference TRBV5-5 and TRBJ1-1): DAGVTQSPTHLIKTRGQQVTLRCSPISGHKSVSWYQQVLGQGPQFIFQYYEKEERGRGNFPDRFSARQFPNYSSELNVNALLLGDSALYLCASSLAPGQVGMNTEAFFGQGTRLTVV.

The CDR3 DNA reads TGTGCCAGCAGTCCGGGACTAGCGGGAGACGTCGGTTACAATGAGCAGTTCTTC. Residues: CASSPGLAGDVGYNEQFF. The J gene is TRBJ2-1, the V gene TRBV12-3 or TRBV12-4; TRBD2 agrees at 14 bases. Losses at the gene ends were 5 bases for V and 4 bases for J; bases not matched to a gene: 10. CDR3 size: 18 residues.

V is TRBV11-1 and J is TRBJ2-1; 9 bases agree with TRBD2. The CDR3 has 18 residues. Per germline, CDR1 SGHAT and CDR2 FQDESV (reference sequence). The J segment lost 0 bases and the V segment lost 5 bases, leaving 11 bases of the junction unmatched. The CDR3 DNA reads TGTGCCAGCAGCCTAGGAGGGACTAGCCATCCCTCCTACAATGAGCAGTTCTTC. Translation: CASSLGGTSHPSYNEQFF.

The CDR3 loop reads CASSQSTGAGGAQHF. In DNA form, the CDR3 reads TGTGCCAGCAGTCAATCTACAGGGGCCGGAGGGGCCCAGCATTTT. J is TRBJ1-5 and V is TRBV27; 7 bases line up with TRBD1. The CDR3 loop spans 15 amino acids. Germline-derived CDR1 and CDR2 are MNHEY and SMNVEV (reference sequence). The J segment lost 11 bases and the V segment lost 5 bases, leaving 15 bases of the junction unmatched.

This clonotype has just a few counts. V is TRBV24-1 and J is TRBJ1-5; D may be TRBD1 (5 bases). V lost 4 bases and J 9 bases, leaving 12 bases between the germline ends. Germline V lookup: CDR1 KGHDR, CDR2 SFDVKD. The CDR3 contains 13 residues. In DNA, the CDR3 is TGTGCCACCAGTGACCGTGGGAGGGGGCCCCAGCATTTT. It codes for CATSDRGRGPQHF.

V gene TRBV12-3 or TRBV12-4 combines with J gene TRBJ2-7; D perhaps matches TRBD2 (6 bases). The CDR3 runs to 14 residues. Deletions cut 5 bases from V and 3 bases from J, with 14 bases between. The CDR3 sequence: CASSKGSGRYEQYF. The CDR3 region has the DNA TGTGCCAGCAGTAAGGGTAGCGGACGCTACGAGCAGTACTTC.

This clonotype was observed a few times. This chain uses TRBV6-5 with TRBJ1-2; D is unclear. Per the germline V gene, CDR1 is MNHEY and CDR2 is SVGAGI. V lost 8 bases to trimming and J lost 6 bases, with 16 bases between them. CDR3 length: 13 residues. The CDR3 nucleotides are TGTGCCAGCTGTATCCCGGGGAGGGATGGCTACACCTTC. This sequence encodes CASCIPGRDGYTF.

The gene calls are TRBV7-9 and TRBJ1-4; no reliable D call. The V gene's germline CDR1 is SEHNR and CDR2 FQNEAQ (reference sequence). The CDR3 is 12 residues long. The germline V and J ends were trimmed by 7 bases and 6 bases, with 9 bases remaining between them. CDR3 in amino acids: CASIFLHEKLFF. The CDR3 DNA is TGTGCCAGCATCTTTCTTCATGAAAAACTGTTTTTT.

This clonotype was observed at least ten times. The junction and the germline gene differ at one end; a read error may be behind it. The gene calls are TRBV5-1 and TRBJ2-3; the D is unclear. The CDR3 length is 14 residues. Germline lookup yields CDR1 SGHRS and CDR2 YFSETQ. The DNA of the CDR3 is TGTGCCAGCAGCTTAGCCGCCAGCACAGATACGCAGTATTTT. Its translation is CASSLAASTDTQYF.

V and J are TRBV29-1 and TRBJ1-2, with a possible D match to TRBD1 (5 bases). The V gene lost 2 bases and the J gene lost 4 bases, with 8 bases spanning the gap. Per the germline V gene, CDR1 is SQVTM and CDR2 is ANQGSEA. The length of the CDR3 is 12 residues. CDR3 in amino acids: CSVEIQGYGYTF. The CDR3 DNA reads as TGCAGCGTTGAAATCCAGGGCTATGGCTACACCTTC.

The chain couples TRBV2 to TRBJ1-5; TRBD1 might be the D (5 bases). From germline, CDR1 is SNHLY and CDR2 FYNNEI. Trimming stripped 3 bases from V and 4 bases from J, with 13 bases between. This CDR3 has 15 residues. CDR3 loop: CASSDGGIRNQPQHF. CDR3 nucleotides: TGTGCCAGCAGTGATGGGGGGATCCGAAATCAGCCCCAGCATTTT.

CDR3 bases: TGCGCCAGCAACCAGCTTCCGGGCCTTCTGTACAATGAGCAGTTCTTC. This gives the protein CASNQLPGLLYNEQFF. The chain joins TRBV4-1 to TRBJ2-1; D remains ambiguous. The CDR3 spans 16 residues. The V gene's germline CDR1 is MGHRA and CDR2 YSYEKL. V was trimmed by 7 bases and J by 4 bases, leaving 20 bases between them.

The V call is TRBV4-3, the J call TRBJ2-7; tentatively, D is TRBD2 (7 bases). Gene TRBJ2-5 matches the end of the DNA better, so the J call may be wrong. Germline loops: CDR1 LGHNA, CDR2 YSLEER. This CDR3 has 16 residues. DNA for the CDR3: TGCGCCAGCAGCCACCCCGGTGGGGGGGCCGGAGAGACCCAGTACTTC. Protein: CASSHPGGGAGETQYF.

This clonotype was recorded a few times. The chain links TRBV20-1 to TRBJ2-4; D is possibly TRBD2 (6 bases). Near its end, the DNA agrees better with TRBJ2-7, so the J call may be wrong. Germline CDR1 DFQATT, CDR2 SNEGSKA (reference sequence). This CDR3 spans 17 amino acids. CDR3 residues: CSARFPGGAALSDEQYF. The CDR3 coding sequence is TGCAGTGCTAGATTCCCCGGGGGTGCGGCTCTCAGTGACGAGCAGTACTTC.

This chain connects TRBV6-1 to TRBJ2-2; 11 bases map to TRBD2. Unmatched junction bases numbered 4, after V lost 4 bases and J lost 0 bases. CDR3 length equals 17 residues. Germline CDR1 MNHNS, CDR2 SASEGT. CDR3 sequence: CASSVLAGGSNTGELFF. The CDR3 bases are TGTGCCAGCAGTGTTCTAGCGGGGGGTTCGAACACCGGGGAGCTGTTTTTT.